These 19 T cell receptor beta chains were sequenced from one sample in a study of blood T cells in healthy people across ages (dated by TCRdb to about 2015). The library was prepared using 5' RACE. TCRdb records Illumina HiSeq 2500 as the sequencer. A second PCR of roughly 7 to 12 cycles was performed with a sample-barcoded 5' primer and a J-beta primer mix. TCRdb redid the processing of the public reads, applying fastp at Q25 and MiXCR, and retained in-frame beta chains. Every entry covers one CDR3 protein and lists the most common genes and DNA from its rows. This sample has some 790,000 distinct CDR3 sequences in its table, and 25% to 30% of those were observed once. 17% of the sample is held by the ten biggest clonotypes. The sequenced sample consisted of blood. These TCRs come from an elderly woman in good health.

This clonotype came up once. The chain recombines TRBV20-1 with TRBJ2-1, with D uncertain. CDR1 and CDR2 (germline): DFQATT, SNEGSKA (reference sequence). CDR3 length: 14 residues. V was cut by 6 bases and J by 8 bases, with 20 bases left in between. This chain's CDR3 is CSAMGYGSRYEQFF. The CDR3 DNA reads as TGCAGTGCCATGGGGTACGGAAGTAGGTATGAGCAGTTCTTC.

The chain recombines TRBV12-3 or TRBV12-4 with TRBJ1-1, with TRBD1 matching over 9 bases. The CDR3 contains 14 residues. V shed 7 bases and J 4 bases; nucleotides not matched to a gene: 7. This chain's CDR3 is CASITGGWTTEAFF. In nucleotides, the CDR3 is TGTGCCAGCATCACAGGGGGCTGGACCACTGAAGCTTTCTTT.

This clonotype was observed at least ten times. The V gene is TRBV20-1, the J gene TRBJ2-1, with D possibly TRBD2 on 7 matching bases. The CDR3 is 16 residues long. The germline V gene has CDR1 DFQATT and CDR2 SNEGSKA (reference sequence). V gave up 6 bases and J gave up 7 bases, with 25 bases separating them. The CDR3 DNA is TGCAGTGCCCATGTTCGGGGGGCCGGGGGTGGTAATGAGCAGTTCTTC. It translates to CSAHVRGAGGGNEQFF.

The chain links TRBV6-2 or TRBV6-3 to TRBJ1-1, with 7 bases aligning to TRBD1. Germline V gene lookup returns CDR1 MNHEY and CDR2 SVGEGT. The J segment lost 5 bases and the V segment lost 6 bases, leaving 6 bases of the junction unmatched. The CDR3 is made up of 13 amino acids. This chain's CDR3 is CASRYRGGTEAFF. CDR3 in DNA: TGTGCCAGCAGGTACAGGGGAGGGACTGAAGCTTTCTTT.

This clonotype came up a few times. The chain carries TRBV20-1 and TRBJ1-5, with D possibly matching TRBD1 (5 bases). The germline CDR1 and CDR2 sequences are DFQATT and SNEGSKA (reference sequence). V was pared by 1 base and J by 0 bases, with 13 bases between. The CDR3 runs 16 residues. The CDR3 is CSARGQGSHSNQPQHF. The CDR3 nucleotides read TGCAGTGCTAGAGGGCAGGGATCTCATAGCAATCAGCCCCAGCATTTT.

This clonotype was seen many times. This rearrangement joins TRBV7-2 to TRBJ1-4, with 8 bases that match TRBD1. V was pared by 7 bases and J by 3 bases, with 1 base of the junction left unmatched. Germline V gene data show CDR1 as SGHTA and CDR2 as FQGNSA. The CDR3 is 13 residues long. The CDR3 coding sequence is TGTGCCAGCAAACAGGGGGCTAATGAAAAACTGTTTTTT. This translates into CASKQGANEKLFF.

As regards this clonotype: One end of the junction is discordant with germline, which a read error may explain. This chain uses TRBV6-5 with TRBJ2-3; 9 bases line up with TRBD2. The germline gives CDR1 MNHEY, CDR2 SVGAGI. This CDR3 spans 15 amino acids. CDR3 region: CANSLAGVEEDTQYF. CDR3 bases: TGTGCCAACAGTTTAGCGGGGGTTGAAGAAGATACGCAGTATTTT.

In regard to this clonotype: The conserved closing phenylalanine or tryptophan is absent in this CDR3, likely reflecting a read error. The genes are TRBV13 and TRBJ2-4; D ambiguous. TRBJ2-5 matches the DNA end more closely, so the J call is doubtful. Germline V gene lookup returns CDR1 PRHDT and CDR2 FYEKMQ (reference sequence). This CDR3 has 13 residues. The CDR3 nucleotides are TGTGCCAGCAGCCGGACGGAACAAGAGACCCAGTACTGC. This encodes CASSRTEQETQYC.

Worth noting for this clonotype: Since the CDR3 does not end with the conserved phenylalanine or tryptophan, this likely comes from a read error. The J gene is TRBJ2-7, the V gene TRBV15, with D possibly matching TRBD2 (6 bases). V was shortened by 4 bases and J by 2 bases, with 15 bases between the two germline ends. The CDR3 is 15 residues long. The germline CDR1 and CDR2 sequences are LNHNV and YYDKDF (reference sequence). The CDR3 loop reads CATSIDGDWTYEQYL. Written as DNA, the CDR3 is TGTGCCACCAGCATCGACGGGGACTGGACCTACGAGCAGTACTTA.

V gene TRBV7-9 combines with J gene TRBJ1-4, with 9 bases that match TRBD1. CDR1 SEHNR and CDR2 FQNEAQ come from the germline V gene (reference sequence). The V segment lost 5 bases and the J segment 8 bases; nucleotides outside the gene matches: 6. This CDR3 comprises 14 residues. This CDR3 is CASSPGQGWEKLFF. The DNA for the CDR3 is TGTGCCAGCAGCCCGGGACAGGGCTGGGAAAAACTGTTTTTT.

To note about this clonotype: The junction shows a germline mismatch at one end, possibly a read error. The chain has TRBV20-1 and TRBJ2-6, with D perhaps being TRBD1 or TRBD2 (6 bases each). Germline V lookup: CDR1 DFQATT, CDR2 SNEGSKA (reference sequence). This CDR3 contains 13 residues. CDR3 in amino acids: CSASTWGANVRTF. The CDR3 DNA sequence: TGCAGTGCAAGTACCTGGGGGGCCAACGTCCGGACTTTC.

This clonotype was detected ten times or more. This sequence joins TRBV6-6 and TRBJ2-1; maybe TRBD2 (6 bases). The V end lost 2 bases, the J end lost 0 bases, and 8 bases lay between the germline ends. This CDR3 comprises 15 residues. The germline V gene encodes CDR1 MNHNY and CDR2 SVGAGI (reference sequence). CDR3 DNA sequence: TGTGCCAGCAGTTACGTCGGGAGCTCCTACAATGAGCAGTTCTTC. Residues: CASSYVGSSYNEQFF.

Of note for this clonotype: A much larger clone is a single base away; this may be a read error. The V and J genes are TRBV24-1 and TRBJ2-1; the D gene is possibly TRBD2 (6 bases). CDR1 KGHDR and CDR2 SFDVKD come from the germline V gene. CDR3 size: 15 residues. The V gene lost 5 bases and the J gene lost 2 bases, with 12 bases spanning the gap. The CDR3 is CATSGGSGTYNEQFF. Written as DNA, the CDR3 is TGTGCCACCAGTGGGGGTAGCGGCACCTACAATGAGCAGTTCTTC.

This clonotype was observed a few times. This chain uses TRBV5-8 with TRBJ1-4, with D perhaps TRBD1 (5 bases). Germline CDR1 reads SGHTS; CDR2 reads YDEGEE. This CDR3 has 16 amino acids. Trimming took 0 bases from V and 0 from J, leaving 9 bases between them. DNA of the CDR3: TGTGCCAGCAGCTTGGATCCGGGGGCAACTAATGAAAAACTGTTTTTT. Protein sequence: CASSLDPGATNEKLFF. The full variable domain, rest sourced from reference TRBV5-8 and TRBJ1-4, is EAGVTQSPTHLIKTRGQQATLRCSPISGHTSVYWYQQALGLGLQFLLWYDEGEERNRGNFPPRFSGRQFPNYSSELNVNALELEDSALYLCASSLDPGATNEKLFFGSGTQLSVL.

Regarding this clonotype: This sequence may be a read error, since a much larger clone differs from it by one base. V gene TRBV7-2 combines with J gene TRBJ2-1, with TRBD2 matching 8 bases. Trimming cost V 2 bases and J 12 bases; bases outside gene matches: 9. Per germline, CDR1 SGHTA and CDR2 FQGNSA. The CDR3 totals 14 residues. In DNA, the CDR3 is TGTGCCAGCAGCTTATCCAGCGGGAGCAGTGGGCAGTTCTTC. It yields the protein CASSLSSGSSGQFF. The entire variable domain, with the rest obtained from reference TRBV7-2 and TRBJ2-1, is as follows: GAGVSQSPSNKVTEKGKDVELRCDPISGHTALYWYRQSLGQGLEFLIYFQGNSAPDKSGLPSDRFSAERTGGSVSTLTIQRTQQEDSAVYLCASSLSSGSSGQFFGPGTRLTVL.

The chain uses TRBV20-1 and TRBJ1-5; D may be TRBD1 (5 bases). With 6 bases removed from V and 5 bases from J, the gap between germline ends came to 17 bases. CDR3 length equals 14 residues. The germline V gene has CDR1 DFQATT and CDR2 SNEGSKA (reference sequence). For the CDR3, the DNA is TGCAGTGCCAGCTGGACAAGAAGCGATCAGCCCCAGCATTTT. Protein product: CSASWTRSDQPQHF.

V usage is TRBV18 and J usage is TRBJ1-5, with D perhaps matching TRBD1 (6 bases). With 5 bases removed from V and 5 bases from J, the gap between germline ends came to 16 bases. Germline CDR1 KGHSH, CDR2 LQKENI. The CDR3 consists of 15 residues. DNA of the CDR3: TGTGCCAGCTCATCCCGTGGGCAGGGGTATCAGCCCCAGCATTTT. Its translation: CASSSRGQGYQPQHF.

The sample holds many counts of this clonotype. V usage is TRBV20-1 and J usage is TRBJ2-3; 7 bases are shared with TRBD2. The V and J ends lost 7 bases and 5 bases, in that order; junction bases with no gene match: 6. CDR3 size: 12 residues. Germline CDR1 and CDR2: DFQATT and SNEGSKA (reference sequence). The CDR3 nucleotides are TGCAGTGTCCCGGGACTAAAAGATACGCAGTATTTT. Protein product: CSVPGLKDTQYF.

This chain joins TRBV12-3 or TRBV12-4 and TRBJ1-2; 10 nucleotides align to TRBD1. The CDR3 contains 16 residues. V was clipped by 5 bases and J by 4 bases; unmatched bases: 10. This chain's CDR3 is CASSPSNRDRGYGYTF. Written as DNA, the CDR3 is TGTGCCAGCAGTCCCTCAAACCGGGACAGGGGCTATGGCTACACCTTC.